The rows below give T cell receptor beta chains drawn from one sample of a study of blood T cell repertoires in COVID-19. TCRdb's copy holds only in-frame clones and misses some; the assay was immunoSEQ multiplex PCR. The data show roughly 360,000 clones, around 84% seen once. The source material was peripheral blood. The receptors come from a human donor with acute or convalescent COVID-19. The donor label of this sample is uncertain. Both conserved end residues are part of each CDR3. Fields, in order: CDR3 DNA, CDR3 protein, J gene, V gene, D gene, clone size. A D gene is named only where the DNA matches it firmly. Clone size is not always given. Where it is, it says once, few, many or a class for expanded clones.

TGTGCCAGCACCCCGGGGGCGGGACTAAGGAAAAACAATGAGCAGTTCTTC CASTPGAGLRKNNEQFF TRBJ2-1 TRBV5-6 . once
TGTGCCAGCAGTTCCTTTTTAAGGACAGGGTCGAATCAGCCCCAGCATTTT CASSSFLRTGSNQPQHF TRBJ1-5 TRBV6-2/TRBV6-3 TRBD1 .
TGTGCCAGCAGCCAAGGGACGCAAAAGGGGTCACCCCTCCACTTT CASSQGTQKGSPLHF TRBJ1-6 TRBV3-1/TRBV3-2 . .
TGTGCCAGCAGCCAAGCGGGTAGCTCCTACGAGCAGTACTTC CASSQAGSSYEQYF TRBJ2-7 TRBV3-1/TRBV3-2 . .
TGTGCCAGCAGCTTGAGAGGGGGCGGTTACGAGCAGTACTTC CASSLRGGGYEQYF TRBJ2-7 TRBV5-4 TRBD1 .
TGTGCCTGGAGTCGGCGGCAGGGGACAGATACGCAGTATTTT CAWSRRQGTDTQYF TRBJ2-3 TRBV30 . .
TGCGCCAGCAGACTCGGGCAGGGGGCTGGGGTAGAAGCTTTCTTT CASRLGQGAGVEAFF TRBJ1-1 TRBV5-1 TRBD1 once
TGTGCCAGCAGCTCGACAGGCGGATTCTATCAGCCCCAGCATTTT CASSSTGGFYQPQHF TRBJ1-5 TRBV7-2 . few
TGTGCCAGCAGTGAAGTATTTCGCGCCAGGGCGAAGGAGACCCAGTACTTC CASSEVFRARAKETQYF TRBJ2-5 TRBV6-1 . .
TGTGCCAGCAGTCCAAACAGGGAATTGAATCATGGCTACACCTTC CASSPNRELNHGYTF TRBJ1-2 TRBV6-5 . .
TGTGCCAGCAGTTTAAGTAGCACTGAAGCTTTCTTT CASSLSSTEAFF TRBJ1-1 TRBV28 . once
TGCAGTGCTAGTCCTTCAGGGAGGGGAAATGAAAAACTGTTTTTT CSASPSGRGNEKLFF TRBJ1-4 TRBV20-1 . .
TGTGCCAGCAGTTACGGGACAGGGGGAAGGGGCGAGCAGTACTTC CASSYGTGGRGEQYF TRBJ2-7 TRBV6-6 TRBD1 once
TGTGCCAGCAGCCGTGACAGGAACACTGAAGCTTTCTTT CASSRDRNTEAFF TRBJ1-1 TRBV3-1/TRBV3-2 . .
TGTGCCAGCAGCTCTCGACTAGCACCAAACGAGCAGTACTTC CASSSRLAPNEQYF TRBJ2-7 TRBV11-3 TRBD2 .
TGTGCCAGCAGCTTAGAACAGACGACGCAGTTCTTC CASSLEQTTQFF TRBJ2-1 TRBV7-9 . .
TGCGCCAGCAGCTCGGGTCTTGATGAAGCCAAAAACATTCAGTACTTC CASSSGLDEAKNIQYF TRBJ2-4 TRBV5-1 . .
TGTGCCTGCACCACAGGGGGCTGGGTAGGCTACACCTTC CACTTGGWVGYTF TRBJ1-2 TRBV30 TRBD1 .
TGCGCCAGCAGCCAAGAGACCCGGGGATACAATGAAAAACTGTTTTTT CASSQETRGYNEKLFF TRBJ1-4 TRBV4-1 . .
TGCGCCAGCAGCTTGGGGAGGTCTCGCACAGATACGCAGTATTTT CASSLGRSRTDTQYF TRBJ2-3 TRBV5-1 . .
TGTGCCAGCAGCCAAGAAGGGGTCAGGAGCTCCTACAATGAGCAGTTCTTC CASSQEGVRSSYNEQFF TRBJ2-1 TRBV4-2 . .
TGTGCCAGCAGCGCTGCGCAGGGGTATGAGTACTTC CASSAAQGYEYF TRBJ2-7 TRBV6-5 . .
TGTGCCAGCAGTTACGTACAACAGGAATACAATGAGCAGTTCTTC CASSYVQQEYNEQFF TRBJ2-1 TRBV7-8 . .
TGTGCCAGTAGGGAGGGGACAGGGTATTCGACTGAAGCTTTCTTT CASREGTGYSTEAFF TRBJ1-1 TRBV19 TRBD1 .
TGTGCCAGCAGTGAATTATCTTCGCGGCGTAATTCACCCCTCCACTTT CASSELSSRRNSPLHF TRBJ1-6 TRBV25-1 . .
TGTGCCAGCTCACCAACCTTTACGAGCACTGAAGCTTTCTTT CASSPTFTSTEAFF TRBJ1-1 TRBV18 . .
TGTGCCAGCAGCTTAAGAGCGGGAAGCACAGATACGCAGTATTTT CASSLRAGSTDTQYF TRBJ2-3 TRBV7-8 TRBD2 .
TGTGCCAGCAGTTCACGACAGGGTAGGAGTGGCTACACCTTC CASSSRQGRSGYTF TRBJ1-2 TRBV28 TRBD1 .